Below are 21 T cell receptor beta chains sequenced from a single sample in a study of Tregs in tolerant kidney transplant recipients (dated by TCRdb to about 2019). Receptor amplification or capture employed the immunoSEQ multiplex PCR assay. TCRdb provides this immuneACCESS table in a form limited to in-frame rearrangements. Some clones are lacking; in checked studies, under half of them reflect an unresolved V gene, and why the rest are absent is not known. For this sample the table gives 75,000 to 95,000 clones, of which around nine tenths were detected only once. Together, the top ten hold over 4% of the sample. Sequenced material: CD8+ T cells from blood. Receptors were obtained from a human donor in good health.

V gene TRBV7-9 combines with J gene TRBJ2-3; 8 bases match TRBD1. CDR1 is SEHNR, CDR2 FQNEAQ, per germline (reference sequence). This CDR3 region has 14 residues. V trimming: 8 bases; J trimming: 4 bases; junction bases outside the gene matches: 8. The CDR3 sequence: CASFRGQGSDTQYF. CDR3 coding DNA: TGTGCCAGCTTCCGCGGACAGGGATCAGATACGCAGTATTTT.

The chain links TRBV11-2 to TRBJ1-2, with D unresolved. The CDR3 has 13 amino acids. Trimming took 5 bases from V and 8 from J, leaving 15 bases between them. CDR1 and CDR2 from the germline V gene are SGHAT and FQNNGV. DNA for the CDR3: TGTGCCAGCAGCCCCGTCAGGAGGGTCGGCTACACCTTC. Amino acid sequence: CASSPVRRVGYTF.

This clone appeared a single time. The V gene is TRBV13, the J gene TRBJ1-1, with 7 bases lining up with TRBD1. This CDR3 spans 14 amino acids. The germline gives CDR1 PRHDT, CDR2 FYEKMQ (reference sequence). J gave up 3 bases and V 7 bases, and 8 bases lay outside the gene matches. The CDR3: CASNQGEVDTEAFF. In DNA form, the CDR3 reads TGTGCCAGCAACCAGGGGGAGGTTGACACTGAAGCTTTCTTT.

The rearrangement links TRBV5-5 to TRBJ1-1, with no clear D. V dropped 0 bases and J dropped 5 bases, with 5 bases sitting between them. This CDR3 comprises 12 residues. The germline V gene encodes CDR1 SGHKS and CDR2 YYEKEE (reference sequence). CDR3 in amino acids: CASSLGVTEAFF. Here the CDR3 DNA reads TGTGCCAGCAGCTTGGGAGTAACTGAAGCTTTCTTT.

The rearrangement uses TRBV6-5 and TRBJ2-7; tentative D call: TRBD2 (5 bases). Germline V gene lookup returns CDR1 MNHEY and CDR2 SVGAGI. V shed 5 bases and J shed 0 bases, with 8 bases lying between them. This CDR3 region has 13 residues. The CDR3 DNA sequence: TGTGCCAGCAGTCCGGGGAGCTCCTACGAGCAGTACTTC. Protein: CASSPGSSYEQYF.

This chain uses TRBV10-2 with TRBJ1-5; 8 positions agree with TRBD1. Germline lookup yields CDR1 WSHSY and CDR2 SAAADI. The V gene end was trimmed by 6 bases and the J gene end by 7 bases; junction bases not matched to a gene: 8. The CDR3 is 14 residues long. The CDR3 nucleotides are TGCGCCAGCAGGACGACAGGGGTATTGCAGCCCCAGCATTTT. Its translation is CASRTTGVLQPQHF.

The chain has TRBV7-6 and TRBJ1-2; 9 bases align to TRBD1. Losses at the gene ends were 4 bases for V and 2 bases for J; bases not matched to a gene: 11. The CDR3 sequence is 17 residues long. Germline CDR1 is SGHVS and CDR2 is FNYEAQ. The CDR3 DNA reads as TGTGCCAGCAGCTCCCGCACAGGACAGGGGCCGAACTATGGCTACACCTTC. Its protein product is CASSSRTGQGPNYGYTF.

This chain links TRBV30 with TRBJ2-7; 7 positions agree with TRBD1. With 2 bases clipped from V and 2 bases from J, the junction kept 6 bases outside the gene matches. The germline V gene encodes CDR1 GTSNPN and CDR2 SVGIG (reference sequence). This CDR3 has 14 amino acids. CDR3: CAWSSRGRPYEQYF. The CDR3 DNA follows: TGTGCCTGGAGTTCTAGGGGGCGCCCCTACGAGCAGTACTTC.

V is TRBV2 and J is TRBJ1-1; possible D gene TRBD1, 6 bases. V lost 7 bases and J lost 4, with 19 bases in between. The CDR3 loop spans 15 amino acids. The germline V gene encodes CDR1 SNHLY and CDR2 FYNNEI. The CDR3 coding sequence is TGTGCCAGCAACCCGGGGGGCAGGGGCCGCACTGAAGCTTTCTTT. Protein product: CASNPGGRGRTEAFF. The full variable domain, completed using reference TRBV2 and TRBJ1-1, is EPEVTQTPSHQVTQMGQEVILRCVPISNHLYFYWYRQILGQKVEFLVSFYNNEISEKSEIFDDQFSVERPDGSNFTLKIRSTKLEDSAMYFCASNPGGRGRTEAFFGQGTRLTVV.

The V and J genes are TRBV9 and TRBJ1-1; 12 positions agree with TRBD1. Germline CDR1 reads SGDLS; CDR2 reads YYNGEE. The CDR3 sequence is 15 residues long. The junction had 7 bases not matched to a gene; V was cut back by 7 bases and J by 3 bases. The CDR3 DNA reads TGTGCCAGCTCCGGGGACAGGGGGCGAGACACTGAAGCTTTCTTT. Amino acid sequence: CASSGDRGRDTEAFF.

V is TRBV10-3 and J is TRBJ1-5, with 7 bases fitting TRBD1. The CDR3 runs to 15 residues. Trimming at V came to 9 bases and at J to 1 base, leaving 9 bases not matched to a gene. CDR1 and CDR2 from the germline V gene are ENHRY and SYGVKD. The CDR3 region is CAIATTGDSNQPQHF. DNA for the CDR3: TGTGCCATTGCTACCACAGGGGACAGCAATCAGCCCCAGCATTTT.

The chain uses TRBV27 and TRBJ1-3; a possible D gene is TRBD1 (6 bases). CDR3 length: 14 residues. Trimming shortened V by 6 bases and J by 2 bases, and 11 bases separated the two germline ends. Germline V gene sequence: CDR1 MNHEY, CDR2 SMNVEV (reference sequence). CDR3 loop: CASSRGETGNTIYF. CDR3 DNA sequence: TGTGCCAGCAGCAGGGGCGAAACTGGAAACACCATATATTTT.

This chain links TRBV6-4 with TRBJ2-3, with 7 bases aligning to TRBD2. Germline V CDR1 and CDR2: MRHNA, SNTAGT. Trimming took 3 bases from V and 4 from J; bases not matched to a gene: 4. This CDR3 has 14 residues. The chain's CDR3 is CASSDVSGADTQYF. The CDR3 DNA follows: TGTGCCAGCAGTGATGTGAGCGGGGCAGATACGCAGTATTTT.

This chain links TRBV18 with TRBJ2-7, with D uncertain. CDR3 length: 13 residues. The V end was cut by 6 bases, the J end by 2 bases, with 11 bases between. The germline V gene has CDR1 KGHSH and CDR2 LQKENI. The CDR3 loop reads CASSQKFPYEQYF. CDR3 bases: TGTGCCAGCTCCCAAAAGTTTCCCTACGAGCAGTACTTC.

This chain uses TRBV15 with TRBJ1-5; TRBD1 agrees at 8 bases. The CDR3 totals 15 residues. Germline V gene data show CDR1 as LNHNV and CDR2 as YYDKDF (reference sequence). The V segment lost 5 bases and the J segment 1 base; nucleotides outside the gene matches: 4. CDR3 sequence reads: CATSLDRGSNQPQHF. Written as DNA, the CDR3 is TGTGCCACCAGCTTAGACAGGGGCAGCAATCAGCCCCAGCATTTT.

The DNA for the CDR3 is TGTGCCAGCAGCTTGGGTGCCGCAGGGTACTCGGCCCAGCATTTT. Its protein product is CASSLGAAGYSAQHF. The chain joins TRBV5-6 to TRBJ1-5; perhaps TRBD1 as D (5 bases). This CDR3 region has 15 residues. V dropped 0 bases and J dropped 11 bases, with 18 bases sitting between them. Per the germline V gene, CDR1 is SGHDT and CDR2 is YYEEEE.

The CDR3 reads CASSSFSGEQYF. The CDR3 DNA reads TGTGCCAGCTCCTCTTTTTCGGGCGAGCAGTACTTC. The chain has TRBV7-9 and TRBJ2-7; D is unresolved. Germline CDR1 and CDR2: SEHNR and FQNEAQ (reference sequence). The V end lost 8 bases, the J end lost 6 bases, and 14 bases lay between the germline ends. CDR3 length: 12 residues.

The gene calls are TRBV27 and TRBJ2-5; 7 nucleotides line up with TRBD2. The CDR3 has 16 residues. Trimming cost V 5 bases and J 5 bases; bases outside gene matches: 14. Germline CDR1 reads MNHEY; CDR2 reads SMNVEV (reference sequence). CDR3 nucleotides: TGTGCCAGCAGTCTTAATATCCAGCGGGAAGGGGAGACCCAGTACTTC. It codes for CASSLNIQREGETQYF.

This clone appeared once. The rearrangement links TRBV10-3 to TRBJ2-5; 10 nucleotides match TRBD2. V lost 0 bases and J lost 0; bases outside the gene matches: 1. There are 16 residues in the CDR3. Looked up from germline, CDR1 is ENHRY and CDR2 is SYGVKD. The CDR3 DNA follows: TGTGCCATCAGTGAGTCGGGACTAGCGAACCAAGAGACCCAGTACTTC. Residues: CAISESGLANQETQYF.

The V call is TRBV5-4, the J call TRBJ2-7; D might be TRBD1 (6 bases). Looked up from germline, CDR1 is SGHNT and CDR2 is YYREEE (reference sequence). Between the trimmed V and J ends, which lost 0 bases and 7 bases, there was a span of 14 bases. The CDR3 has 14 amino acids. Here the CDR3 DNA reads TGTGCCAGCAGCTTGGGGCCAGGGGATCGGGAGCAGTACTTC. It encodes CASSLGPGDREQYF.

CDR3 nucleotide sequence: TGTGCCAGCAGCTCAGTAAGGGGGAGCCAAGATACGCAGTATTTT. Amino acids: CASSSVRGSQDTQYF. V is TRBV6-5 and J is TRBJ2-3, with D possibly being TRBD1 (6 bases). The V and J ends lost 6 bases and 5 bases respectively, with 18 bases between them. Germline V gene lookup returns CDR1 MNHEY and CDR2 SVGAGI. The CDR3 loop spans 15 amino acids.